What follows describes a single T cell receptor (beta chain). Its antigen is unknown. This sample was included in a study of CD4 T cells in relation to SARS-CoV-2 and coronaviruses. Before the COVID-19 pandemic, during about 2010-2019, CD4+ T cells were taken from unexposed donors. The cells were cultured for about ten days before CD4+ T cells were isolated. On days 3 and 7, cultures got half fresh IL-2 medium. Only in-frame clones appear in the TCRdb table, and some are missing; sequencing was by immunoSEQ multiplex PCR. The repertoire has 15,000 to 20,000 clones, 70% to 80% of them found once; the top ten carry 25% to 35%. Germline CDR1 is GTSNPN and CDR2 is SVGIG (reference sequence). The CDR3 has 14 residues. Trimming took 2 bases from V and 2 from J; bases not matched to a gene: 4. Study conclusions and caveats: In 55% to 75% of donors, memory CD4+ clonotypes crossrecognized SARS-CoV-2 and at least one common cold coronavirus spike. Samples before the pandemic and after infection were not matched within any donor.

The TCR was taken from a human donor in good health. Sequencing was carried out using CD4+ T cells from PBMCs, cultured in vitro. This rearrangement joins TRBV30 to TRBJ2-7; TRBD2 matches at 9 bases. CDR3 coding DNA: TGTGCCTGGAGTCTAGCGGGACCCACCTACGAGCAGTACTTC. This gives the protein CAWSLAGPTYEQYF.